This TCR beta chain was observed in a study of Tregs in tolerant kidney transplant recipients. Broader study findings: Biological reproducibility was not directly addressed in this study.

The method was immunoSEQ multiplex PCR; TCRdb's version includes in-frame clones alone and lacks a portion of them. Here the sample spans some 70,000 clones, about 88% being singletons. Unstimulated Tregs (CD4+CD25+CD127-) and CD4+CD25- non-Tregs were sorted from PBMCs. About this clone: The antigen remains undetermined.

Germline lookup yields CDR1 SEHNR and CDR2 FQNEAQ (reference sequence). Trimming at V came to 5 bases and at J to 5 bases, leaving 6 bases not matched to a gene. The CDR3 consists of 15 residues. The source material was CD4+ T cells from blood, sampled before the transplant. The rearrangement links TRBV7-9 to TRBJ2-3, with 11 bases that match TRBD2. The source of this sequence is a human donor who received a combined kidney and bone marrow transplant. CDR3 sequence (DNA): TGTGCCAGCAGCGTATCCGGGACTAGCGGAGATACGCAGTATTTT. Its protein product is CASSVSGTSGDTQYF.